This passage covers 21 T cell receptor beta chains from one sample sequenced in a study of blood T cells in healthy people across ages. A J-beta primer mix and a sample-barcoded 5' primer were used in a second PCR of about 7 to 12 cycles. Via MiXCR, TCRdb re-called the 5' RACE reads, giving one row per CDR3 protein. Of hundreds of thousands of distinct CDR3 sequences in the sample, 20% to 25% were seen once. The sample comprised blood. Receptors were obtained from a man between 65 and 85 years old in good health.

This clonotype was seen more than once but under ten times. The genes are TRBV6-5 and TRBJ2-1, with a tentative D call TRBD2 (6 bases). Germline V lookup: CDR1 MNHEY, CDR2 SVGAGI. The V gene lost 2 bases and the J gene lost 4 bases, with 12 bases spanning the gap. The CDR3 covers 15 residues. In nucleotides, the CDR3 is TGTGCCAGCAGTTACAGGGTAGCGGCTTACAATGAGCAGTTCTTC. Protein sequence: CASSYRVAAYNEQFF.

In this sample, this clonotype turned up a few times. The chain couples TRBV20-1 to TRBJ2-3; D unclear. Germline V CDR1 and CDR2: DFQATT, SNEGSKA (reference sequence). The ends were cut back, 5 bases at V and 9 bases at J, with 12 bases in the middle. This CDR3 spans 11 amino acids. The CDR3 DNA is TGCAGTGCTCCTAGGCCGGAAACGCAGTATTTT. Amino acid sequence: CSAPRPETQYF.

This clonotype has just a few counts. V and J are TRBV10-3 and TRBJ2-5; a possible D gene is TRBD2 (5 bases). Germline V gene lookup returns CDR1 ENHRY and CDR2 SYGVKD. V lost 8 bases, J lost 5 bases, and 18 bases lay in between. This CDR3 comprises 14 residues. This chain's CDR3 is CAIGSLGGGETQYF. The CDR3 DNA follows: TGTGCCATCGGGTCACTGGGCGGAGGTGAGACCCAGTACTTC.

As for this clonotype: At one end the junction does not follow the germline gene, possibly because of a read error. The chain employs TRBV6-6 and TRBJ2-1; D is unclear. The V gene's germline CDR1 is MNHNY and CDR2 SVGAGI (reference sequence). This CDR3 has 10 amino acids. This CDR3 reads CASSRNAQFF. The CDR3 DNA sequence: TGTGCCAGCAGTCGCAATGCGCAGTTCTTC.

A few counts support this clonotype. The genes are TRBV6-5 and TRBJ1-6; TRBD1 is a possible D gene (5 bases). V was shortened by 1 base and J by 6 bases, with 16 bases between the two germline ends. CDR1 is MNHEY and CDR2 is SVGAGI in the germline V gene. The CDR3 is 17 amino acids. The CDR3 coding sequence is TGTGCCAGCAGTTACTATGGGGGTAGGGAGGTTAATTCACCCCTCCACTTT. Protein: CASSYYGGREVNSPLHF.

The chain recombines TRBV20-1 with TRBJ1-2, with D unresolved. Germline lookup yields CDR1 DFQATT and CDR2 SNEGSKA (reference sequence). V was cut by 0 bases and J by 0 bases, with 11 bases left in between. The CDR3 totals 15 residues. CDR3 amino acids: CSARETALANYGYTF. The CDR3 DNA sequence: TGCAGTGCTAGAGAGACGGCCTTAGCTAACTATGGCTACACCTTC.

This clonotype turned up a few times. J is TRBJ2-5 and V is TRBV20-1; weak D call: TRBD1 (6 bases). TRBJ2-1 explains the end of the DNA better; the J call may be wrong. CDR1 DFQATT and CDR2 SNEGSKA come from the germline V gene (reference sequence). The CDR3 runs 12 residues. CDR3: CSASDRWDEQFF. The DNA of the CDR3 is TGCAGTGCTAGCGACAGGTGGGATGAGCAGTTCTTC.

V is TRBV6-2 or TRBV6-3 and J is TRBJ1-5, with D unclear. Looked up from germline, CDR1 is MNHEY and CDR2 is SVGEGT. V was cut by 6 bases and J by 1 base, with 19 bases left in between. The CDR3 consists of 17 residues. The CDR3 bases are TGTGCCAGCAGCCGGCGGACCGCTCCTTTCAGCAATCAGCCCCAGCATTTT. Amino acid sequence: CASSRRTAPFSNQPQHF.

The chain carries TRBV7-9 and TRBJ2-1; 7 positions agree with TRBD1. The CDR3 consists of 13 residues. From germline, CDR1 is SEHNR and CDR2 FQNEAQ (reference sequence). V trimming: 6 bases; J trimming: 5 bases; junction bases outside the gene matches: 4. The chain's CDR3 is CASSRDSHNEQFF. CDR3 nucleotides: TGTGCCAGCAGTCGGGACAGCCACAATGAGCAGTTCTTC. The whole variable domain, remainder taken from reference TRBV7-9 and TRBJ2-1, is DTGVSQNPRHKITKRGQNVTFRCDPISEHNRLYWYRQTLGQGPEFLTYFQNEAQLEKSRLLSDRFSAERPKGSFSTLEIQRTEQGDSAMYLCASSRDSHNEQFFGPGTRLTVL.

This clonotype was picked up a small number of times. CDR3 in amino acids: CASSLVGTSGTSYEQYV. The CDR3 DNA reads TGTGCCAGCAGCTTAGTAGGAACTAGCGGGACCTCCTACGAGCAGTACGTC. The genes are TRBV7-2 and TRBJ2-7; 10 nucleotides agree with TRBD2. Per the germline V gene, CDR1 is SGHTA and CDR2 is FQGNSA. The V and J ends lost 1 base and 0 bases, in that order; junction bases with no gene match: 6. The CDR3 runs 17 residues.

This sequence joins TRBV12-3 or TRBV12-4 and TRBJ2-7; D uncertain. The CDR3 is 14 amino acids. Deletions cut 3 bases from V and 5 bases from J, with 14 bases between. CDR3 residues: CASSLQGALDEQYF. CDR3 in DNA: TGTGCCAGCAGTTTGCAAGGCGCCCTCGACGAGCAGTACTTC.

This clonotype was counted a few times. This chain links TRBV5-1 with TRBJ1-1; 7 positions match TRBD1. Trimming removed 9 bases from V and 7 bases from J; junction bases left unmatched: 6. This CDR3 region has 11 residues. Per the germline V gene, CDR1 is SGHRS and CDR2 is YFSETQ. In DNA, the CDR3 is TGCGCCACCGGCCGGGACAGTGAAGCTTTCTTT. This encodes CATGRDSEAFF.

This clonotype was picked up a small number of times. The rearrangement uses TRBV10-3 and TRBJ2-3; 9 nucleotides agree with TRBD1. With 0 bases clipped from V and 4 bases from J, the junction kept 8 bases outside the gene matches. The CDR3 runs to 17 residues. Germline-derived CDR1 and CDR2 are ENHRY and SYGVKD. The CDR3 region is CAISESGDRVLADTQYF. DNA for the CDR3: TGTGCCATCAGTGAGTCTGGGGACAGGGTTTTGGCAGATACGCAGTATTTT.

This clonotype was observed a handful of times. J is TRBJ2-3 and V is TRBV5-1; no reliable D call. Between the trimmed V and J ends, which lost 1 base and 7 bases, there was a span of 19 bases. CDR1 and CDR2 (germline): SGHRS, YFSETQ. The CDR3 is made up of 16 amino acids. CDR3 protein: CASSLHGNKELYTQYF. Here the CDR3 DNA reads TGCGCCAGCAGCTTGCACGGTAATAAAGAGCTTTATACGCAGTATTTT.

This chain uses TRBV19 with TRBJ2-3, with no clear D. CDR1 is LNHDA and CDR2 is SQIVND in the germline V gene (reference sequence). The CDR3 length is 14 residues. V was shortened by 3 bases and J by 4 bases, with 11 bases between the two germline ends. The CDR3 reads CASSILGKADTQYF. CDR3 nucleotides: TGTGCCAGTAGTATCTTGGGCAAGGCAGATACGCAGTATTTT.

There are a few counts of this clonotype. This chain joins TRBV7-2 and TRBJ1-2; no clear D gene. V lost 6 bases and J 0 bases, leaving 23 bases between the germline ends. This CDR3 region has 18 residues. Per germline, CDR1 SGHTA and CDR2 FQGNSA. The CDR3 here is CASRPPSTVILANYGYTF. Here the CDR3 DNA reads TGTGCCAGCAGGCCCCCATCTACAGTGATTCTAGCTAACTATGGCTACACCTTC. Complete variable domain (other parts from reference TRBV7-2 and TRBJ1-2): GAGVSQSPSNKVTEKGKDVELRCDPISGHTALYWYRQSLGQGLEFLIYFQGNSAPDKSGLPSDRFSAERTGGSVSTLTIQRTQQEDSAVYLCASRPPSTVILANYGYTFGSGTRLTVV.

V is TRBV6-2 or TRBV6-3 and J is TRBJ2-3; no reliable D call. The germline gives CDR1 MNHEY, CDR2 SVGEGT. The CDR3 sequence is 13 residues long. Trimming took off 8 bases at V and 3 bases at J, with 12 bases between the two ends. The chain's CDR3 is CASGVGLTDTQYF. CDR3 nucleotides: TGTGCCAGCGGCGTGGGGTTGACAGATACGCAGTATTTT.

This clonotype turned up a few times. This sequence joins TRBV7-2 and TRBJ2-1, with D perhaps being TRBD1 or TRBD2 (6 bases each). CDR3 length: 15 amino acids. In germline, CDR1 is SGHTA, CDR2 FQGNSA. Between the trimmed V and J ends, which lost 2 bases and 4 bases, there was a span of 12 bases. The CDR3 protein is CASSLRGTGYNEQFF. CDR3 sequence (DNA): TGTGCCAGCAGCTTAAGGGGGACTGGGTACAATGAGCAGTTCTTC.

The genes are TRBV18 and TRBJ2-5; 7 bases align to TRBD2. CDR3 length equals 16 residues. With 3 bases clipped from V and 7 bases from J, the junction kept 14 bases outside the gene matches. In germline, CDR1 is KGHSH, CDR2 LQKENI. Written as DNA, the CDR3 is TGTGCCAGCTCACCCCTAGCGGACCTACGTAGTGGGACCCAGTACTTC. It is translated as CASSPLADLRSGTQYF.

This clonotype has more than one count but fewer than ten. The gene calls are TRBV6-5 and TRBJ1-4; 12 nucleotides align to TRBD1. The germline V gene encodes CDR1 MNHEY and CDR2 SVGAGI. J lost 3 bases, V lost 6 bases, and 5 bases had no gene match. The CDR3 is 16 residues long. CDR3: CASSGTGGLANEKLFF. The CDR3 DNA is TGTGCCAGCAGCGGGACAGGGGGCCTTGCTAATGAAAAACTGTTTTTT.

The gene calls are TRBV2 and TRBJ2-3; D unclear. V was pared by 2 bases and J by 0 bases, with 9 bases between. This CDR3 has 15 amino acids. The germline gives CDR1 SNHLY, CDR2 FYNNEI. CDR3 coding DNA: TGTGCCAGCAGTGAACCCACGCTAAGCACAGATACGCAGTATTTT. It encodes CASSEPTLSTDTQYF.